This record covers a single T cell receptor (beta chain). Germline assignment: CDR1 SGHRS and CDR2 YFSETQ. Trimming took off 2 bases at V and 3 bases at J, with 6 bases between the two ends. The CDR3 sequence is 12 residues long. TCRdb's copy holds only in-frame clones and misses some; the assay was immunoSEQ multiplex PCR. The sample includes around 40,000 clones, around 92% seen only once; the top ten take around 0.8%. The record originates from a study of T cell changes during pregnancy in multiple sclerosis. The sequence was collected from a female donor with multiple sclerosis, enrolled in a pregnancy study. This chain uses TRBV5-1 with TRBJ2-7, with unresolved D. This specimen consisted of CD4+ T cells from peripheral blood mononuclear cells, obtained in the third trimester of pregnancy. The CDR3, as DNA: TGCGCCAGCAGCTTCTATGACTACGAGCAGTACTTC. Translated: CASSFYDYEQYF.